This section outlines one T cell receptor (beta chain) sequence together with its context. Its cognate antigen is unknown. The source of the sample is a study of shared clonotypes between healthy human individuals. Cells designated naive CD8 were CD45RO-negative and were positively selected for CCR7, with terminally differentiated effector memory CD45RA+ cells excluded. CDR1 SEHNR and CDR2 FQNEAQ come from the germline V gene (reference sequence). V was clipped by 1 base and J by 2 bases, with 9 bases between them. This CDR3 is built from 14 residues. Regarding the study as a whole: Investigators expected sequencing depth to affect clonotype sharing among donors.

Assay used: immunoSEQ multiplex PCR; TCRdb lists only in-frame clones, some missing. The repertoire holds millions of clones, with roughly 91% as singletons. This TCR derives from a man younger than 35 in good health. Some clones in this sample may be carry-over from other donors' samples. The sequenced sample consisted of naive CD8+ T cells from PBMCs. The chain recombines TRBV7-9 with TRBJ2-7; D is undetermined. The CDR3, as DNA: TGTGCCAGCAGCTTAGTGCTGAGACCCTACGAGCAGTACTTC. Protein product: CASSLVLRPYEQYF.